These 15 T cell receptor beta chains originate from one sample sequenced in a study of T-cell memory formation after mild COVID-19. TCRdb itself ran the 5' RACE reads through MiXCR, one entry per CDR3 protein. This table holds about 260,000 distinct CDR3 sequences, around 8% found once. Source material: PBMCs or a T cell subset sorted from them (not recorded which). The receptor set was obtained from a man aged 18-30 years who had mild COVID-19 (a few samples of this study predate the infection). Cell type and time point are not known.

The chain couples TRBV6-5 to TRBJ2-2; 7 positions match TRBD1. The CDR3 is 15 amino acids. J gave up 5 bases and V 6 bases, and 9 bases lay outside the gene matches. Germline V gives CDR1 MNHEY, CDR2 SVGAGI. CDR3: CASRKDRAGTGELFF. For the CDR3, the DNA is TGTGCCAGCAGGAAAGACAGGGCCGGGACCGGGGAGCTGTTTTTT.

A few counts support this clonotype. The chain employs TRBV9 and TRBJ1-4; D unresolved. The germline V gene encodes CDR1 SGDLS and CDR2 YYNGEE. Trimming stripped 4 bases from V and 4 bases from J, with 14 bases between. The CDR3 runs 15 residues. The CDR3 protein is CASSSSLGSNEKLFF. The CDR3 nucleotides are TGTGCCAGCAGCTCCTCCCTGGGAAGTAATGAAAAACTGTTTTTT. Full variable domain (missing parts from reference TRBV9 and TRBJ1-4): DSGVTQTPKHLITATGQRVTLRCSPRSGDLSVYWYQQSLDQGLQFLIQYYNGEERAKGNILERFSAQQFPDLHSELNLSSLELGDSALYFCASSSSLGSNEKLFFGSGTQLSVL.

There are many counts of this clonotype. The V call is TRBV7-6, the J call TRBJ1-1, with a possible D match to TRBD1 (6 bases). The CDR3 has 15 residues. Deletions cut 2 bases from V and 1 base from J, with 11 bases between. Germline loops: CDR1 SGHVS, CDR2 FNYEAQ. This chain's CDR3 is CASSLTGPENTEAFF. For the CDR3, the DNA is TGTGCCAGCAGCTTAACAGGGCCTGAGAACACTGAAGCTTTCTTT.

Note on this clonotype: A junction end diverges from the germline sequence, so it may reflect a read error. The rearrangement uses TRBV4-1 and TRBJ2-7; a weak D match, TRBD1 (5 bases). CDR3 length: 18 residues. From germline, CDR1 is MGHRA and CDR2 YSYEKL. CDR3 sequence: CASSQTSPTTAGSYGQYF. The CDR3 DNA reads TGCGCCAGCAGCCAAACGAGCCCAACCACCGCAGGGTCCTACGGGCAGTACTTC.

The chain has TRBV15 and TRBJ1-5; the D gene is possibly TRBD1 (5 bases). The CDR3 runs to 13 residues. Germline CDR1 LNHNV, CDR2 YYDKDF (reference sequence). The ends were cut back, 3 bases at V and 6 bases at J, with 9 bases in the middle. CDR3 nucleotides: TGTGCCACCAGCAGGGGGGTAGGTCAGCCCCAGCATTTT. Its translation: CATSRGVGQPQHF.

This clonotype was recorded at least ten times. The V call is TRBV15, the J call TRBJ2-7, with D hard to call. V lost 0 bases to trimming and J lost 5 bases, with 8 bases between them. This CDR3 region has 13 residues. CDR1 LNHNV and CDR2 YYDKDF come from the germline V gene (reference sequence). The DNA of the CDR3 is TGTGCCACCAGCAGAGATCCGACGCACGAGCAGTACTTC. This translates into CATSRDPTHEQYF.

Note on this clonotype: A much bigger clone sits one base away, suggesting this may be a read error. The CDR3: CASTNINSTQPQHF. CDR3 nucleotide sequence: TGTGCCAGCACCAACATCAATAGCACTCAGCCCCAGCATTTT. The rearrangement joins TRBV12-3 or TRBV12-4 to TRBJ1-5; D not resolved. The CDR3 is 14 amino acids.

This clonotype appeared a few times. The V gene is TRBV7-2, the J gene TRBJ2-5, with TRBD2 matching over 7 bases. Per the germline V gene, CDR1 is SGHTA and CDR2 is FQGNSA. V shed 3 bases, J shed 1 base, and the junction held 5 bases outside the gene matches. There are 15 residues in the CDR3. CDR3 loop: CASSFQRGGQETQYF. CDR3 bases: TGTGCCAGCAGCTTCCAGCGGGGCGGCCAAGAGACCCAGTACTTC. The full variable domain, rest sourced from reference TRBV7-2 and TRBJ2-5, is GAGVSQSPSNKVTEKGKDVELRCDPISGHTALYWYRQSLGQGLEFLIYFQGNSAPDKSGLPSDRFSAERTGGSVSTLTIQRTQQEDSAVYLCASSFQRGGQETQYFGPGTRLLVL.

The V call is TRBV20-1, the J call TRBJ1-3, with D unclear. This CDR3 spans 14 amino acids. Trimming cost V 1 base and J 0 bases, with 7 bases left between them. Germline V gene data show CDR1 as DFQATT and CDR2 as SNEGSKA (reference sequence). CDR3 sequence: CSARGLISGNTIYF. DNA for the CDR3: TGCAGTGCTAGAGGACTCATCTCTGGAAACACCATATATTTT.

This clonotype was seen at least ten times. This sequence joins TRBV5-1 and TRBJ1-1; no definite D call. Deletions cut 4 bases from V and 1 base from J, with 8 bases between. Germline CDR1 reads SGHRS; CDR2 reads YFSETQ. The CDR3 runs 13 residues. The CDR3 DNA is TGCGCCAGCAGCGTAGAACAGAACACTGAAGCTTTCTTT. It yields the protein CASSVEQNTEAFF.

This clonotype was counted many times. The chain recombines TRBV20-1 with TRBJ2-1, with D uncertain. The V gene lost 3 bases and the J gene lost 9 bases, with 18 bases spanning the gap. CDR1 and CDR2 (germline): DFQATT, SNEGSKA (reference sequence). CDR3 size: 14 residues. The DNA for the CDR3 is TGCAGTGCTAGGTCGAGCGCGACCAAGGGTGAGCAGTTCTTC. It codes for CSARSSATKGEQFF.

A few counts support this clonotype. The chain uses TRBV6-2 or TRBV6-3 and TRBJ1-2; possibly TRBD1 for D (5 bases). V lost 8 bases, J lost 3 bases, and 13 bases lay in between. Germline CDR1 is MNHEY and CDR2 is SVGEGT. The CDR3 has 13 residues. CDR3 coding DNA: TGTGCCAGCGGTGACAGAAATTACTATGGCTACACCTTC. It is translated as CASGDRNYYGYTF.

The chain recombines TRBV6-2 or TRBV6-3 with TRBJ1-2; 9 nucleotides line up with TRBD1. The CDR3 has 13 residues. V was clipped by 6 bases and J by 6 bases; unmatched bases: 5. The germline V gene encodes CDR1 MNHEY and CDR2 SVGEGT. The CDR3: CASSIRDRDGYTF. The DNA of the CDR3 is TGTGCCAGCAGCATTCGGGACAGGGATGGCTACACCTTC.

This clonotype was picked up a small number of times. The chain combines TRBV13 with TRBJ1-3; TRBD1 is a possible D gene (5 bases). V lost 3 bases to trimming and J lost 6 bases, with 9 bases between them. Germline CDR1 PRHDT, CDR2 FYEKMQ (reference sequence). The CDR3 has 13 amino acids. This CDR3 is CASSLRGENTIYF. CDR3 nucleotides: TGTGCCAGCAGCTTGAGGGGAGAAAACACCATATATTTT.

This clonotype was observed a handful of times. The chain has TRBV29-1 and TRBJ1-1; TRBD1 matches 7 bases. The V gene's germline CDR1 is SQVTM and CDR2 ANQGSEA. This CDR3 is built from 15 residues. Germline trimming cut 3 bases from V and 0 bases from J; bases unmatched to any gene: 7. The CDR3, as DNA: TGCAGCGTTGATCCCCGGGACAGCTTGAACACTGAAGCTTTCTTT. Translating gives CSVDPRDSLNTEAFF.